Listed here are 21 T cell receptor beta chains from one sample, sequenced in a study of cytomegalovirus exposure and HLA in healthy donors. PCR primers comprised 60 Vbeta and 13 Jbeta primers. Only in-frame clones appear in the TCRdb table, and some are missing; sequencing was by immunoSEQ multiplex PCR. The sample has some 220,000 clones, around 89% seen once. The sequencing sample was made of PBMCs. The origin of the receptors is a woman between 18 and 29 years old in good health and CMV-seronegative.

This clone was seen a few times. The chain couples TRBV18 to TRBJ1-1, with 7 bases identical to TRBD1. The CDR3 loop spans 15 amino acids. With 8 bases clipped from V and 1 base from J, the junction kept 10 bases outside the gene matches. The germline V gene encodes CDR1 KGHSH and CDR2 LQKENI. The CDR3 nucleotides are TGTGCCAGCCAACGAAGAGACAGGGCGAACACTGAAGCTTTCTTT. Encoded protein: CASQRRDRANTEAFF.

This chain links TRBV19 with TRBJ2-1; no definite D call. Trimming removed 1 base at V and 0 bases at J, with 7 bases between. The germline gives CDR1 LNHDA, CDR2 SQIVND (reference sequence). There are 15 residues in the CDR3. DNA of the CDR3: TGTGCCAGTAGTATAGCGGCTAGCTCCTACAATGAGCAGTTCTTC. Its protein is CASSIAASSYNEQFF. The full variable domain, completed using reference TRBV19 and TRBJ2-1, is DGGITQSPKYLFRKEGQNVTLSCEQNLNHDAMYWYRQDPGQGLRLIYYSQIVNDFQKGDIAEGYSVSREKKESFPLTVTSAQKNPTAFYLCASSIAASSYNEQFFGPGTRLTVL.

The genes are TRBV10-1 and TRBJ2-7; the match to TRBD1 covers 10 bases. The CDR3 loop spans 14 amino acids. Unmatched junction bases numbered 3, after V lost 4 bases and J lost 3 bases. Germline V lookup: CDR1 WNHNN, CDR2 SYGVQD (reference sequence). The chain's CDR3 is CASSVGTGDYEQYF. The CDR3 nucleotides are TGCGCCAGCAGTGTCGGGACAGGGGACTACGAGCAGTACTTC.

CDR3 residues: CASSLHPGTVPYEQYF. The DNA of the CDR3 is TGTGCCAGCAGTCTTCACCCTGGGACAGTCCCCTACGAGCAGTACTTC. The chain recombines TRBV7-6 with TRBJ2-7, with TRBD1 matching 7 bases. Trimming at V came to 6 bases and at J to 2 bases, leaving 13 bases not matched to a gene. Germline CDR1 SGHVS, CDR2 FNYEAQ. CDR3 size: 16 residues.

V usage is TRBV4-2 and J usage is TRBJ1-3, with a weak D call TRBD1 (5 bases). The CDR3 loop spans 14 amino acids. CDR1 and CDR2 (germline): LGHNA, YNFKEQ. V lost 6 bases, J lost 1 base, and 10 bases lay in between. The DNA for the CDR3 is TGTGCCAGCAGGGGAGGGGCGTCTGGAAACACCATATATTTT. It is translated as CASRGGASGNTIYF.

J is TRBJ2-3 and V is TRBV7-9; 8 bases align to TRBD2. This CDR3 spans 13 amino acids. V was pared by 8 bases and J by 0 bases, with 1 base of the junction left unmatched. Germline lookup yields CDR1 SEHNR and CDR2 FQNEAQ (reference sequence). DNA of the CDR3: TGTGCCAGCGTAGCGGGGAGCACAGATACGCAGTATTTT. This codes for CASVAGSTDTQYF.

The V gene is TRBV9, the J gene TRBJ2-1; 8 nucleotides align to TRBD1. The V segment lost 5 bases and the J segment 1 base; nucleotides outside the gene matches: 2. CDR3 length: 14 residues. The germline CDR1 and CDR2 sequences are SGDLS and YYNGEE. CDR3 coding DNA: TGTGCCAGCAGGGGGACAGGTTCCTACAATGAGCAGTTCTTC. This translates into CASRGTGSYNEQFF.

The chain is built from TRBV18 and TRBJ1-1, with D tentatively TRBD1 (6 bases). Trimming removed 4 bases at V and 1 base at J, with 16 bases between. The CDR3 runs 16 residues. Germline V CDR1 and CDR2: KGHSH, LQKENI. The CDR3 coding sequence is TGTGCCAGCTCACTCAACTCGATGGACAGGAACACTGAAGCTTTCTTT. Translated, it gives CASSLNSMDRNTEAFF.

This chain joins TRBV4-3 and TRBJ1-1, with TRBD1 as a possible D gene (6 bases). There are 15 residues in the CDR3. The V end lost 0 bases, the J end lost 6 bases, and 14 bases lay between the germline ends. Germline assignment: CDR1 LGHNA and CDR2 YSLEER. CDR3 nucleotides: TGCGCCAGCAGCCAAGAAAAACGCGAGGGGGCTGAAGCTTTCTTT. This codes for CASSQEKREGAEAFF.

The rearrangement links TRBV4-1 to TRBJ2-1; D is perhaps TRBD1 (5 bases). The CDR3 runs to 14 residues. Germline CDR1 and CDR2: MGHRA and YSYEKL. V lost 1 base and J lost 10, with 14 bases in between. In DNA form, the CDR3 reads TGCGCCAGCAGCCAAGTTGCGACAGCAAGGGAGCAGTTCTTC. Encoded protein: CASSQVATAREQFF.

CDR3 in DNA: TGTGCCAGCAGCTCACATGTGGGGAGATTTGATTCCGACGAGCAGTACTTC. Its translation: CASSSHVGRFDSDEQYF. This chain connects TRBV11-2 to TRBJ2-7; a possible D gene is TRBD2 (5 bases). CDR1 SGHAT and CDR2 FQNNGV come from the germline V gene. The CDR3 runs 17 residues. Trimming pared 4 bases from V and 5 bases from J, leaving 24 bases between. The full variable domain, with the rest looked up from reference TRBV11-2 and TRBJ2-7, is EAGVAQSPRYKIIEKRQSVAFWCNPISGHATLYWYQQILGQGPKLLIQFQNNGVVDDSQLPKDRFSAERLKGVDSTLKIQPAKLEDSAVYLCASSSHVGRFDSDEQYFGPGTRLTVT.

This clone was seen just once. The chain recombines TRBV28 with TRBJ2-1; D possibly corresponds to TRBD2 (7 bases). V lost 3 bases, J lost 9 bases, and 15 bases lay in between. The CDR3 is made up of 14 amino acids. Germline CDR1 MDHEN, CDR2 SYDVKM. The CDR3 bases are TGTGCCAGCAGTTTTGGGAGGGGGAGATCTGAGCAGTTCTTC. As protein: CASSFGRGRSEQFF.

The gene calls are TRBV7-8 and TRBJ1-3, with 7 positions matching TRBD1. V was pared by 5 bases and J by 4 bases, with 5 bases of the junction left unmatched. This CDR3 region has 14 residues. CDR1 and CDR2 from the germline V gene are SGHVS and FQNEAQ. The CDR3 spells CASSPQTGGNTIYF. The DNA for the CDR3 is TGTGCCAGCAGCCCCCAGACAGGGGGAAACACCATATATTTT.

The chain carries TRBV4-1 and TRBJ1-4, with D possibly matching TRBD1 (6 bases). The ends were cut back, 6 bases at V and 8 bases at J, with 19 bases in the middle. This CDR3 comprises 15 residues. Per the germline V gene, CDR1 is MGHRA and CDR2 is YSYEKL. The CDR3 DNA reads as TGCGCCAGCAGTCCAATGGACAGTCGAGGGGAAAAACTGTTTTTT. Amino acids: CASSPMDSRGEKLFF.

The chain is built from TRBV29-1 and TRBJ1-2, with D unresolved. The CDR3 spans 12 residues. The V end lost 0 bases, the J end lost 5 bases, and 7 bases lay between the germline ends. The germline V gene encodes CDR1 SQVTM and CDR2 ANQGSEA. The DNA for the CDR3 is TGCAGCGTTGAAGAGGAGAATTATGGCTACACCTTC. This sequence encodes CSVEEENYGYTF.

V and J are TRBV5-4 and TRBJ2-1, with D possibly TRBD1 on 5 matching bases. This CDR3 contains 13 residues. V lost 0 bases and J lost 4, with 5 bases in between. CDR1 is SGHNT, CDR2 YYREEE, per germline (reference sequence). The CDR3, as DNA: TGTGCCAGCAGCTTGGGACAGTACAATGAGCAGTTCTTC. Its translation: CASSLGQYNEQFF.

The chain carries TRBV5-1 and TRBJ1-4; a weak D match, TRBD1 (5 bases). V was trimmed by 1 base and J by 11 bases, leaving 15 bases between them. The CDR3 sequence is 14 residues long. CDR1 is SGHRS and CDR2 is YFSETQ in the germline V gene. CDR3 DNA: TGCGCCAGCAGCTTGACTCCGGGACTGGGGAAACTGTTTTTT. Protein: CASSLTPGLGKLFF.

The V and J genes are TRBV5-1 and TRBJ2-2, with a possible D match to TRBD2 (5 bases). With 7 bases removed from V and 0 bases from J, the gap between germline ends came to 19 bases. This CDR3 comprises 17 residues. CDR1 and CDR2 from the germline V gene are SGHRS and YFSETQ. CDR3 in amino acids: CASAQFPGTANTGELFF. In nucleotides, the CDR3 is TGCGCCAGCGCTCAATTCCCGGGAACCGCGAACACCGGGGAGCTGTTTTTT.

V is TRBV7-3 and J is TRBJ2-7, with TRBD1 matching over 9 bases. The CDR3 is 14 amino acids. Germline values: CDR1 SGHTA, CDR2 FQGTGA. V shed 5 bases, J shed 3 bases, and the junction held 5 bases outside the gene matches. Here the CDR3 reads CASSVDRGSYEQYF. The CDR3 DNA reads TGTGCCAGCAGCGTGGACAGGGGAAGCTACGAGCAGTACTTC. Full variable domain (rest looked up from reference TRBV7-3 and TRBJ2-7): GAGVSQTPSNKVTEKGKYVELRCDPISGHTALYWYRQSLGQGPEFLIYFQGTGAADDSGLPNDRFFAVRPEGSVSTLKIQRTERGDSAVYLCASSVDRGSYEQYFGPGTRLTVT.

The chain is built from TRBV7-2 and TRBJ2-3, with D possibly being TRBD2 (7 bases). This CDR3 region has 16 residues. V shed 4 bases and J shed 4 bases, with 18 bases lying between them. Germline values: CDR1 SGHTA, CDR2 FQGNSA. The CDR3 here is CASSSRGGGYADTQYF. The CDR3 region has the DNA TGTGCCAGCAGCTCCCGAGGGGGGGGCTATGCAGATACGCAGTATTTT.

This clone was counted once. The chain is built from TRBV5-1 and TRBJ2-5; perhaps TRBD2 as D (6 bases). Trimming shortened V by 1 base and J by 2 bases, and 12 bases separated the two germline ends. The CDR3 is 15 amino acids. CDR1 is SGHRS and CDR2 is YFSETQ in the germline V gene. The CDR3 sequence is CASSLRPTSQETQYF. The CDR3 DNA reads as TGCGCCAGCAGCTTGAGACCGACTAGTCAAGAGACCCAGTACTTC.